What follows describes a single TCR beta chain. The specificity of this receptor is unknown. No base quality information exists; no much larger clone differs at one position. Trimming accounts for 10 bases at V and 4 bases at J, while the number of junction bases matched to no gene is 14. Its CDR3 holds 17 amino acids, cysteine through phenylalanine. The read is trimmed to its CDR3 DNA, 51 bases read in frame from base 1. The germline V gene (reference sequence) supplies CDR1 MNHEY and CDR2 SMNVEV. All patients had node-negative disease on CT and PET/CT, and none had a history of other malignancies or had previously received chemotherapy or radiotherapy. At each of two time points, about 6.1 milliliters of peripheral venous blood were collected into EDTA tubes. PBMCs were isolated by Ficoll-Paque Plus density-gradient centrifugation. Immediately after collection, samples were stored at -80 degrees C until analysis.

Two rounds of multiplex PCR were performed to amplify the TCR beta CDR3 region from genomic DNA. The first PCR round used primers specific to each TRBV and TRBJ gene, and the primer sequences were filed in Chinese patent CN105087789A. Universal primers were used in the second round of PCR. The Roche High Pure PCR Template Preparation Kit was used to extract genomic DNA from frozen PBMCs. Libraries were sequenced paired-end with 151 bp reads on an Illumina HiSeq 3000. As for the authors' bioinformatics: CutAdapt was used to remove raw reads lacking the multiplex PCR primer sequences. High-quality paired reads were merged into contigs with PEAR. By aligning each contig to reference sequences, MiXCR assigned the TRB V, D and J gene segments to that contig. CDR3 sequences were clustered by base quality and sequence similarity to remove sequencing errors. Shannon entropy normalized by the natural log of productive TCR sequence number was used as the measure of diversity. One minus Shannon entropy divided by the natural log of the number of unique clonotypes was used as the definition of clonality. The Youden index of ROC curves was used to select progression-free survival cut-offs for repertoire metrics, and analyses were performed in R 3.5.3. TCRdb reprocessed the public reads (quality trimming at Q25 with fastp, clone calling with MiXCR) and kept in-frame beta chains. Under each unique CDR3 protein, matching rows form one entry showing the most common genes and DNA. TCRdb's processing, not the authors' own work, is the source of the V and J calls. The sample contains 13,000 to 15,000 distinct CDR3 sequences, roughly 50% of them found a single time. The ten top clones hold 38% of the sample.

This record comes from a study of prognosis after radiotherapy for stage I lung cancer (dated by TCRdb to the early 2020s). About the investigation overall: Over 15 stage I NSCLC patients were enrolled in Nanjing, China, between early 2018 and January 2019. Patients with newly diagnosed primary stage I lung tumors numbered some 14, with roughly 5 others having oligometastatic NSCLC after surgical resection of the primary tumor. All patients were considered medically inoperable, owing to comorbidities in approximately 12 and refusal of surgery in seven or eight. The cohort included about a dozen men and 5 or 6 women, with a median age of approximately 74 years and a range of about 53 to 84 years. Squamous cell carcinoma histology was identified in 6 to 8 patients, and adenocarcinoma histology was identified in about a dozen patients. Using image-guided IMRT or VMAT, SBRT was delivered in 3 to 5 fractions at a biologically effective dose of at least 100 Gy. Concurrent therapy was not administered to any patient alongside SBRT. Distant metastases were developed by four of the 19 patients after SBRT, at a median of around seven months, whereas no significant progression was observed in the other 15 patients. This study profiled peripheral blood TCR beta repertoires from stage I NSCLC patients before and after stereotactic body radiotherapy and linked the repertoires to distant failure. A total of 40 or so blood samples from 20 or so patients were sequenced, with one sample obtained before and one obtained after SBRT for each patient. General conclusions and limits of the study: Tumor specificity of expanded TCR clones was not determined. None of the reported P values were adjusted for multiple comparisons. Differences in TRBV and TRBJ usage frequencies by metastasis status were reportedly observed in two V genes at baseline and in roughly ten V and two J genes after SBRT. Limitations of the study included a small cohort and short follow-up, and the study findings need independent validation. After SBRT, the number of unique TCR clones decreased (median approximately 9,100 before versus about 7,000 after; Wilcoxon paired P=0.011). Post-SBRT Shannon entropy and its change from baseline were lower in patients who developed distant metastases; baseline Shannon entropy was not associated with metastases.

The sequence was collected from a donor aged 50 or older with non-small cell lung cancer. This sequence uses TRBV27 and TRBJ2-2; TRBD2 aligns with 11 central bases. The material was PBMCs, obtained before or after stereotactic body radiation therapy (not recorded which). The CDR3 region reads CATSPPSGRPGTGELFF. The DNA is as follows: TGTGCCACCTCCCCCCCTAGCGGGAGGCCGGGCACCGGGGAGCTGTTTTTT.